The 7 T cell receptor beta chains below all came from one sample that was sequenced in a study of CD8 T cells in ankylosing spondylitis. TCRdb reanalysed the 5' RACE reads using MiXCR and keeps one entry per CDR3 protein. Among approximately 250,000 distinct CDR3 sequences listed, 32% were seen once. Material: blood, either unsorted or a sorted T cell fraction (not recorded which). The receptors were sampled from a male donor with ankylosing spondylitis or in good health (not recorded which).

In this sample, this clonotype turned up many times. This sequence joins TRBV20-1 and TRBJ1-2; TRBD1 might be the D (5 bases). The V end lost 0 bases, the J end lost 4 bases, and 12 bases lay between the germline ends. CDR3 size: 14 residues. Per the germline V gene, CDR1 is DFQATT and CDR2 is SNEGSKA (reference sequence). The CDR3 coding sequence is TGCAGTGCTAGAGATCGGGAGACAGTCTATGGCTACACCTTC. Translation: CSARDRETVYGYTF.

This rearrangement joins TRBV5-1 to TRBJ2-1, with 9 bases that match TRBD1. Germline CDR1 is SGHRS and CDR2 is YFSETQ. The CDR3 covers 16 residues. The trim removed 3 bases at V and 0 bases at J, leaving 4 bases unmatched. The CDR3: CASSSTQGASYNEQFF. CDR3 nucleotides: TGCGCCAGCAGCTCGACACAGGGGGCCTCCTACAATGAGCAGTTCTTC.

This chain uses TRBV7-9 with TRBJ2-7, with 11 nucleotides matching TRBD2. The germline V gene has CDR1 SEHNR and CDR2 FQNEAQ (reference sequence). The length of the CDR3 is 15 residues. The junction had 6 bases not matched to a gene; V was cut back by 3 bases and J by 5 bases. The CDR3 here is CASSLLAGGPNEQYF. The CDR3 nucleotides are TGTGCCAGCAGCTTGCTAGCGGGGGGCCCTAACGAGCAGTACTTC.

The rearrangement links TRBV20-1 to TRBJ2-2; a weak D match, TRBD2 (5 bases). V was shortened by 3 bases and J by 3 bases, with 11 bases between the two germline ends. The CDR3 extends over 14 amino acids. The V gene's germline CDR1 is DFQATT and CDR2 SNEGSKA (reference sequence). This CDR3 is CSASSRGDTGELFF. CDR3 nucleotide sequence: TGCAGTGCTAGTTCCCGGGGTGACACCGGGGAGCTGTTTTTT.

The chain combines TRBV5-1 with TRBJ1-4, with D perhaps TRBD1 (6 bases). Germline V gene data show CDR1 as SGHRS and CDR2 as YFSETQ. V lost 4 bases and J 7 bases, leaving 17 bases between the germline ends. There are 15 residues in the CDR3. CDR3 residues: CASSPSDGGREKLFF. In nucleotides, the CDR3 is TGCGCCAGCAGCCCCTCCGACGGGGGGCGTGAAAAACTGTTTTTT. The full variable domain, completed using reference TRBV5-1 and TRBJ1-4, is KAGVTQTPRYLIKTRGQQVTLSCSPISGHRSVSWYQQTPGQGLQFLFEYFSETQRNKGNFPGRFSGRQFSNSRSEMNVSTLELGDSALYLCASSPSDGGREKLFFGSGTQLSVL.

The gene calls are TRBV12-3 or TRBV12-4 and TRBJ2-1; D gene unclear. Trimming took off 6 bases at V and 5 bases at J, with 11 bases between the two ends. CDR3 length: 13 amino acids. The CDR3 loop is CASRPDRDNEQFF. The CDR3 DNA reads TGTGCCAGCAGGCCAGACCGGGACAATGAGCAGTTCTTC.

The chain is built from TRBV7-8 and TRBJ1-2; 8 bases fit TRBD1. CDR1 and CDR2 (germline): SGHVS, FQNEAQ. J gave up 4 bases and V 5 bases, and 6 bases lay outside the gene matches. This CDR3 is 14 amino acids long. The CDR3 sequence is CASSGQGGSYGYTF. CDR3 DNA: TGTGCCAGCAGCGGACAGGGTGGGAGCTATGGCTACACCTTC. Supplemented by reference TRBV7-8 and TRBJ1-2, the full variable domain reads GAGVSQSPRYKVAKRGQDVALRCDPISGHVSLFWYQQALGQGPEFLTYFQNEAQLDKSGLPSDRFFAERPEGSVSTLKIQRTQQEDSAVYLCASSGQGGSYGYTFGSGTRLTVV.